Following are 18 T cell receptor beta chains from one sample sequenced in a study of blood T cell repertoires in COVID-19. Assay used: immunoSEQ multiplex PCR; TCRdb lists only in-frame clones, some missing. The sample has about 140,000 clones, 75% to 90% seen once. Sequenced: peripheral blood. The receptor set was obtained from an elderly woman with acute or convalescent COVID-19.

The CDR3 reads CATSDLRTGEGVNQPQHF. The CDR3, as DNA: TGTGCCACCAGTGATTTGAGGACAGGGGAAGGGGTCAATCAGCCCCAGCATTTT. The rearrangement links TRBV24-1 to TRBJ1-5, with 9 nucleotides matching TRBD1. V gave up 0 bases and J gave up 3 bases; unmatched junction bases: 8. From germline, CDR1 is KGHDR and CDR2 SFDVKD. The CDR3 covers 18 residues.

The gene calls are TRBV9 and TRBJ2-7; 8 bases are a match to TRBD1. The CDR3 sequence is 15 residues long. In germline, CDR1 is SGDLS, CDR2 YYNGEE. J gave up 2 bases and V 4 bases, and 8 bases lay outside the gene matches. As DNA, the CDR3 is TGTGCCAGCAGCCCCCCAGGGGGCCTCCCCTACGAGCAGTACTTC. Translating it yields CASSPPGGLPYEQYF.

The CDR3 reads CASSLGVGGETQYF. The CDR3 nucleotides are TGTGCCAGCAGCTTAGGGGTAGGGGGTGAGACCCAGTACTTC. This chain links TRBV7-2 with TRBJ2-5; a weak D match, TRBD1 (6 bases). The V gene's germline CDR1 is SGHTA and CDR2 FQGNSA. V lost 1 base to trimming and J lost 5 bases, with 11 bases between them. This CDR3 is 14 amino acids long.

The CDR3 sequence is CASSLGLAGGTGELFF. CDR3 DNA: TGCGCCAGCAGCTTGGGGCTGGCGGGAGGTACCGGGGAGCTGTTTTTT. The chain joins TRBV5-1 to TRBJ2-2; 8 bases align to TRBD2. The V gene's germline CDR1 is SGHRS and CDR2 YFSETQ. CDR3 length: 16 residues. V lost 0 bases, J lost 5 bases, and 6 bases stayed unmatched.

For the CDR3, the DNA is TGCGCCAGCAGCGGACAGGGGTTCGACGAGCAGTACTTC. Protein product: CASSGQGFDEQYF. The chain joins TRBV5-1 to TRBJ2-7, with TRBD1 matching over 9 bases. This CDR3 spans 13 amino acids. Germline assignment: CDR1 SGHRS and CDR2 YFSETQ. With V trimmed by 4 bases and J by 5 bases, 4 bases remained unmatched. Full variable domain (rest looked up from reference TRBV5-1 and TRBJ2-7): KAGVTQTPRYLIKTRGQQVTLSCSPISGHRSVSWYQQTPGQGLQFLFEYFSETQRNKGNFPGRFSGRQFSNSRSEMNVSTLELGDSALYLCASSGQGFDEQYFGPGTRLTVT.

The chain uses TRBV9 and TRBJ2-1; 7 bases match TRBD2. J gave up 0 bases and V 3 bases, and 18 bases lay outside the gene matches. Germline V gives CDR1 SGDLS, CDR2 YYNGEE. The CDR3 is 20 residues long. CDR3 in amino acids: CASSATVLADLTSSYNEQFF. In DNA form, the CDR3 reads TGTGCCAGCAGCGCGACCGTTCTAGCGGACTTAACGAGCTCCTACAATGAGCAGTTCTTC.

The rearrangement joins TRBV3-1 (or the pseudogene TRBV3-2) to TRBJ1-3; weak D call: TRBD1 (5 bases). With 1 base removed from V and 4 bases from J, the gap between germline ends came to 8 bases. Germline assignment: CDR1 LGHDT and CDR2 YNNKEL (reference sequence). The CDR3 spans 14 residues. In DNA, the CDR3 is TGTGCCAGCAGCCAAGGGGGCCGGGGAAACACCATATATTTT. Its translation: CASSQGGRGNTIYF.

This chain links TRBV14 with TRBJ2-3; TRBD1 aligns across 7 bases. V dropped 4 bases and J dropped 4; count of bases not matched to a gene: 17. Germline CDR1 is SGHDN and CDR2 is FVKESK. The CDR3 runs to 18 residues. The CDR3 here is CASSPDYLRQGGADTQYF. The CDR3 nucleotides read TGTGCCAGCAGCCCGGATTATTTAAGACAGGGTGGTGCAGATACGCAGTATTTT. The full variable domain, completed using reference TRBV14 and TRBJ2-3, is EAGVTQFPSHSVIEKGQTVTLRCDPISGHDNLYWYRRVMGKEIKFLLHFVKESKQDESGMPNNRFLAERTGGTYSTLKVQPAELEDSGVYFCASSPDYLRQGGADTQYFGPGTRLTVL.

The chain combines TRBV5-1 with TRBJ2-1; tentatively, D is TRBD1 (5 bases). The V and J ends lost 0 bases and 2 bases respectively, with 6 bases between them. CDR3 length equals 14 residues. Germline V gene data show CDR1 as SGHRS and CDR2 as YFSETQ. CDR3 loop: CASSLAGPYNEQFF. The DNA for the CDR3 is TGCGCCAGCAGCTTGGCAGGGCCCTACAATGAGCAGTTCTTC.

CDR3 protein: CASSTDSLSGNTIYF. The CDR3 DNA sequence: TGCGCCAGCAGCACCGACAGCCTCTCTGGAAACACCATATATTTT. The chain recombines TRBV5-1 with TRBJ1-3, with D possibly matching TRBD1 (5 bases). V was trimmed by 4 bases and J by 0 bases, leaving 11 bases between them. The CDR3 has 15 residues. Germline assignment: CDR1 SGHRS and CDR2 YFSETQ. Full variable domain (missing parts from reference TRBV5-1 and TRBJ1-3): KAGVTQTPRYLIKTRGQQVTLSCSPISGHRSVSWYQQTPGQGLQFLFEYFSETQRNKGNFPGRFSGRQFSNSRSEMNVSTLELGDSALYLCASSTDSLSGNTIYFGEGSWLTVV.

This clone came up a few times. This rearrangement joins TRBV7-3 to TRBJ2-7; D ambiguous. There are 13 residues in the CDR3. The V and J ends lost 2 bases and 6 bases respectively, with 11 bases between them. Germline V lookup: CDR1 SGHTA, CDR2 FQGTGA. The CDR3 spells CASSLWPQSEQYF. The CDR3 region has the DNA TGTGCCAGCAGCTTATGGCCCCAGTCCGAGCAGTACTTC.

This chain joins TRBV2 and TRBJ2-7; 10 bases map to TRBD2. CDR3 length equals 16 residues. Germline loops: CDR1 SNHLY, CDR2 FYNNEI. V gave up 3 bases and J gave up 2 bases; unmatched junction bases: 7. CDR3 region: CASSELSGGDTYEQYF. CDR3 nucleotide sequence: TGTGCCAGCAGTGAGTTAAGCGGGGGGGATACCTACGAGCAGTACTTC.

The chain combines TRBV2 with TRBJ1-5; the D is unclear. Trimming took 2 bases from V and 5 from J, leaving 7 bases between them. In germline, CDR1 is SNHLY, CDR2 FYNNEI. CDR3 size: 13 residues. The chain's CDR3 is CASSEIVYQPQHF. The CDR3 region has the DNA TGTGCCAGCAGTGAAATAGTTTATCAGCCCCAGCATTTT.

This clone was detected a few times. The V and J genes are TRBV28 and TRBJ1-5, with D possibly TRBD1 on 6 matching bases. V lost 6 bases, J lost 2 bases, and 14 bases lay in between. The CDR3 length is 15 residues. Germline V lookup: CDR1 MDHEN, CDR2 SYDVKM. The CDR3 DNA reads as TGTGCCAGCAGGCAACAGGGCTTTGGCAATCAGCCCCAGCATTTT. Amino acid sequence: CASRQQGFGNQPQHF.

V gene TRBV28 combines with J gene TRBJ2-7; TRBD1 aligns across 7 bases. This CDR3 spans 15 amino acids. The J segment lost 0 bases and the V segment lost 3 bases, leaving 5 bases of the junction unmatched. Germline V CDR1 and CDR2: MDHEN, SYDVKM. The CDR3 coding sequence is TGTGCCAGCAGTTTTTTGACAGGGATCTCCTACGAGCAGTACTTC. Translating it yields CASSFLTGISYEQYF. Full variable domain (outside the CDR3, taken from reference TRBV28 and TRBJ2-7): DVKVTQSSRYLVKRTGEKVFLECVQDMDHENMFWYRQDPGLGLRLIYFSYDVKMKEKGDIPEGYSVSREKKERFSLILESASTNQTSMYLCASSFLTGISYEQYFGPGTRLTVT.

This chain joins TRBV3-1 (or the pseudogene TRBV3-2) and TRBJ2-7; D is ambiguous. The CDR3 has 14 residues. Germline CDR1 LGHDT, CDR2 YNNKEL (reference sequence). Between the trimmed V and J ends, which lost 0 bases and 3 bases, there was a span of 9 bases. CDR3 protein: CASSQDPSGYEQYF. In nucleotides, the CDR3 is TGTGCCAGCAGCCAAGATCCGTCAGGCTACGAGCAGTACTTC.

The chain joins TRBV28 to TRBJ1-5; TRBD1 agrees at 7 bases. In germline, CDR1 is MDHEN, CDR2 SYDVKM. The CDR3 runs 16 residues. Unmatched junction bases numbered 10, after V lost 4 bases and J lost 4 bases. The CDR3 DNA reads TGTGCCAGCAGTTCCAATAGACAGGGTGGGAATCAGCCCCAGCATTTT. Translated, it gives CASSSNRQGGNQPQHF.

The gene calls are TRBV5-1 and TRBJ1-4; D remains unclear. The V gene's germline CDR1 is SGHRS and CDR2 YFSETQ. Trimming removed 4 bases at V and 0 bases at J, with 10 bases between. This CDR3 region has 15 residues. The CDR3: CASSRSGPTNEKLFF. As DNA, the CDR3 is TGCGCCAGCAGCCGCTCAGGCCCAACTAATGAAAAACTGTTTTTT.